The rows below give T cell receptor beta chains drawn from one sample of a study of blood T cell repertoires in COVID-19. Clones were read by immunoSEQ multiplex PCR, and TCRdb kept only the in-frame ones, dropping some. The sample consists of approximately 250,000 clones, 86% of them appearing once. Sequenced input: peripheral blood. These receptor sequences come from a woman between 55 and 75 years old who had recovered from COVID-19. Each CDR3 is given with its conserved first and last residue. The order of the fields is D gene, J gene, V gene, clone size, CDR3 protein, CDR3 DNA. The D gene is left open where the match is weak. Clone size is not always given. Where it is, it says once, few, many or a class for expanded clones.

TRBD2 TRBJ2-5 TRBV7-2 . CASSPRRGGETQYF TGTGCCAGCAGCCCGAGGCGGGGGGGAGAGACCCAGTACTTC
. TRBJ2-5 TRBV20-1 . CSALGGETQYF TGCAGTGCTTTGGGGGGAGAGACCCAGTACTTC
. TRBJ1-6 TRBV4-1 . CASSQGTWTFNSPLHF TGCGCCAGCAGCCAAGGAACGTGGACTTTTAATTCACCCCTCCACTTT
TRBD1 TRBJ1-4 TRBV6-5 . CASSDRGYANEKLFF TGTGCCAGCAGCGACAGGGGCTATGCTAATGAAAAACTGTTTTTT
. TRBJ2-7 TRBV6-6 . CASISWGVSYEQYF TGTGCCAGCATTTCTTGGGGGGTCTCCTACGAGCAGTACTTC
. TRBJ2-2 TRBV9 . CASSQPRELANTGELFF TGTGCCAGCAGCCAGCCCCGGGAGCTGGCTAACACCGGGGAGCTGTTTTTT
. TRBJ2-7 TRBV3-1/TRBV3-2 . CASSQSPGTISYEQYF TGTGCCAGCAGCCAATCTCCCGGGACAATTTCCTACGAGCAGTACTTC
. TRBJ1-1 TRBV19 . CASSTQWTANTEAFF TGTGCCAGTAGTACCCAGTGGACAGCGAACACTGAAGCTTTCTTT
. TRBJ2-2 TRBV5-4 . CASSTPGLLGTGELFF TGTGCCAGCAGCACTCCGGGACTCCTGGGCACCGGGGAGCTGTTTTTT
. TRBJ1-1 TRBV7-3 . CASSLRQNTEAFF TGTGCCAGCAGCCTACGACAGAACACTGAAGCTTTCTTT
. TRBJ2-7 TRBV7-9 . CASSSWTEYLSYEQYF TGTGCCAGCAGCTCATGGACAGAGTACCTCTCCTACGAGCAGTACTTC
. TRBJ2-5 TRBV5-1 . CASSLSQETQYF TGCGCCAGCAGCCTGTCCCAAGAGACCCAGTACTTC
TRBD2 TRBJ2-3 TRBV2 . CASTRSASGLANTQYF TGTGCCAGCACCCGAAGCGCTAGCGGACTAGCAAATACGCAGTATTTT
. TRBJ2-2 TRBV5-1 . CASSPDPGVGTGELFF TGCGCCAGCAGCCCAGACCCGGGGGTGGGCACCGGGGAGCTGTTTTTT
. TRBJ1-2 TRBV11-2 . CASSSASARANNYGYTF TGTGCCAGCAGCTCCGCGTCGGCCAGGGCTAATAACTATGGCTACACCTTC
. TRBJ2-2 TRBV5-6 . CASSLLDRSTGELFF TGTGCCAGCAGCCTCTTAGACAGGTCTACCGGGGAGCTGTTTTTT
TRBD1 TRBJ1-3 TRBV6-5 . CASNRGDGNTIYF TGTGCCAGCAACAGGGGCGATGGAAACACCATATATTTT
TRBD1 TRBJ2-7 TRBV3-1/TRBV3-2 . CASSHWDRAYEQYF TGTGCCAGCAGCCATTGGGACAGAGCCTACGAGCAGTACTTC
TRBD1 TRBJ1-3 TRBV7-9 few CASSLETGKGASGNTIYF TGTGCCAGCAGCTTAGAGACAGGGAAGGGAGCCTCTGGAAACACCATATATTTT
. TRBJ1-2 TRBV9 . CASSAAGGTYGYTF TGTGCCAGCAGCGCGGCGGGGGGTACCTATGGCTACACCTTC
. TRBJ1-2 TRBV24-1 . CATSGRRGGVYGYTF TGTGCCACCAGTGGCCGGAGGGGGGGGGTGTATGGCTACACCTTC
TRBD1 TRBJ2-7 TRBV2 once CASRTGTYEQYF TGTGCCAGTCGGACAGGGACCTACGAGCAGTACTTC
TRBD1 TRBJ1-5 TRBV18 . CASSPVDRGGQPQHF TGTGCCAGCTCACCAGTAGACAGGGGTGGGCAGCCCCAGCATTTT
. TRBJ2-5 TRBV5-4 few CASSLDPQETQYF TGTGCCAGCAGCTTGGATCCGCAAGAGACCCAGTACTTC
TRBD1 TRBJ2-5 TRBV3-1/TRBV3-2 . CASSTGQGYVETQYF TGTGCCAGCAGCACTGGACAGGGTTACGTGGAGACCCAGTACTTC
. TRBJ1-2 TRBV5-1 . CASSQSGDPYYGYTF TGCGCCAGCAGCCAAAGCGGGGACCCCTACTATGGCTACACCTTC
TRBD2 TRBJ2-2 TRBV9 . CASSITSGGTGELFF TGTGCCAGCAGCATTACTAGCGGGGGTACCGGGGAGCTGTTTTTT
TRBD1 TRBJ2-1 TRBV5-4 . CASSGPQGAFLYNEQFF TGTGCCAGCAGCGGGCCCCAGGGGGCCTTCCTCTACAATGAGCAGTTCTTC
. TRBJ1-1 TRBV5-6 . CASSPGGGANTEAFF TGTGCCAGCAGCCCGGGCGGGGGGGCGAACACTGAAGCTTTCTTT
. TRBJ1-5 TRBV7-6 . CASSLGQPNQPQHF TGTGCCAGCAGCTTGGGACAACCAAATCAGCCCCAGCATTTT
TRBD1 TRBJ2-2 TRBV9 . CASSARQGSNTGELFF TGTGCCAGCAGCGCTAGACAGGGCTCGAACACCGGGGAGCTGTTTTTT
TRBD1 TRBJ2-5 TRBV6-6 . CASSYRDRETQYF TGTGCCAGCAGTTACCGGGACAGAGAGACCCAGTACTTC
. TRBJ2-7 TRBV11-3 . CASSPGGTGSYEQYF TGTGCCAGCAGCCCCGGGGGGACAGGTTCCTACGAGCAGTACTTC
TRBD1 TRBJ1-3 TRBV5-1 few CASSDPSQGASFGNTIYF TGCGCCAGCAGCGACCCTTCCCAGGGGGCATCCTTTGGAAACACCATATATTTT
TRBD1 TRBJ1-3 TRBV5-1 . CASSLSPGGAGNTIYF TGCGCCAGCAGCTTGAGTCCAGGGGGCGCGGGAAACACCATATATTTT
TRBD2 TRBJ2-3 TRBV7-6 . CASSWGLAGGYGSTDTQYF TGTGCCAGCAGCTGGGGACTAGCGGGGGGATACGGGAGCACAGATACGCAGTATTTT